This passage covers 10 T cell receptor beta chains from one sample sequenced in a study of regulatory T cells in long-lasting Graves disease. Described time point: persistent/refractory GD, antithyroid drugs over 5 years with positive TRAb. RNA extracted from PBMCs served as the sequencing template. Libraries of TCR beta came from iRepertoire HTBI primers plus Arm-PCR of CDR3 regions. TCRdb used MiXCR to reprocess the multiplex PCR reads, holding one entry per CDR3 protein. The table includes more than 300,000 distinct CDR3 sequences, approximately 25% detected once. This sample comprised peripheral blood mononuclear cells (PBMCs), obtained when the disease was refractory, from a patient treated with antithyroid drugs. The receptors come from a woman aged 40 to 55 with Graves disease.

This clonotype was counted at least ten times. The chain links TRBV11-2 to TRBJ1-6, with D possibly matching TRBD1 (5 bases). The CDR3 has 14 residues. V gave up 4 bases and J gave up 8 bases, with 12 bases separating them. Per germline, CDR1 SGHAT and CDR2 FQNNGV. The CDR3 DNA sequence: TGTGCCAGCAGCTCGCCCCAGGGTTATTCACCCCTCCACTTT. Its protein product is CASSSPQGYSPLHF. The full variable domain, its missing parts supplied by reference TRBV11-2 and TRBJ1-6, is EAGVAQSPRYKIIEKRQSVAFWCNPISGHATLYWYQQILGQGPKLLIQFQNNGVVDDSQLPKDRFSAERLKGVDSTLKIQPAKLEDSAVYLCASSSPQGYSPLHFGNGTRLTVT.

This chain joins TRBV7-9 and TRBJ1-5, with D hard to call. CDR1 is SEHNR, CDR2 FQNEAQ, per germline (reference sequence). The V and J ends lost 0 bases and 5 bases respectively, with 8 bases between them. This CDR3 is built from 14 residues. The CDR3 DNA follows: TGTGCCAGCAGCTTAGCAGGTAGTGATCAGCCCCAGCATTTT. Residues: CASSLAGSDQPQHF. Full variable domain (outside the CDR3, taken from reference TRBV7-9 and TRBJ1-5): DTGVSQNPRHKITKRGQNVTFRCDPISEHNRLYWYRQTLGQGPEFLTYFQNEAQLEKSRLLSDRFSAERPKGSFSTLEIQRTEQGDSAMYLCASSLAGSDQPQHFGDGTRLSIL.

The CDR3 is CASSQLLVKNIQYF. The CDR3 DNA sequence: TGCGCCAGCAGCCAGTTGTTGGTCAAAAACATTCAGTACTTC. The chain carries TRBV4-1 and TRBJ2-4; no clear D gene. The CDR3 is 14 amino acids. Trimming stripped 3 bases from V and 3 bases from J, with 9 bases between. Germline CDR1 is MGHRA and CDR2 is YSYEKL.

This clonotype showed up many times. This chain uses TRBV27 with TRBJ1-6; the D gene is possibly TRBD1 (6 bases). Trimming shortened V by 6 bases and J by 10 bases, and 13 bases separated the two germline ends. Germline V gene sequence: CDR1 MNHEY, CDR2 SMNVEV (reference sequence). This CDR3 has 13 amino acids. The CDR3 bases are TGTGCCAGCAGCTTGCAGGGGAAATCACCCCTCCACTTT. Translation gives CASSLQGKSPLHF.

This clonotype was recorded many times. The chain uses TRBV11-2 and TRBJ2-2, with TRBD1 matching over 8 bases. Trimming at V came to 4 bases and at J to 6 bases, leaving 10 bases not matched to a gene. Germline CDR1 is SGHAT and CDR2 is FQNNGV. CDR3 length: 16 residues. The CDR3: CASSSYRGRLAGELFF. The DNA of the CDR3 is TGTGCCAGCAGCTCCTACAGGGGGAGGTTGGCCGGGGAGCTGTTTTTT.

This sequence joins TRBV7-9 and TRBJ2-7, with D unclear. V was pared by 5 bases and J by 3 bases, with 14 bases between. Per the germline V gene, CDR1 is SEHNR and CDR2 is FQNEAQ (reference sequence). This CDR3 is built from 14 residues. DNA of the CDR3: TGTGCCAGCAGCCACACGACCCTACACTACGAGCAGTACTTC. Translated: CASSHTTLHYEQYF.

This sequence joins TRBV11-2 and TRBJ1-2, with D uncertain. V lost 1 base, J lost 0 bases, and 12 bases lay in between. This CDR3 spans 16 amino acids. From germline, CDR1 is SGHAT and CDR2 FQNNGV. The CDR3 sequence: CASSLAGDLTNYGYTF. DNA of the CDR3: TGTGCCAGCAGCTTAGCAGGCGATCTAACTAACTATGGCTACACCTTC.

This clonotype came up a few times. The J gene is TRBJ1-4, the V gene TRBV7-9, with D unresolved. This CDR3 spans 13 amino acids. V was cut by 8 bases and J by 6 bases, with 13 bases left in between. Germline V gene data show CDR1 as SEHNR and CDR2 as FQNEAQ (reference sequence). CDR3 sequence (DNA): TGTGCCAGCCGCCACGGTCTGGATGAAAAACTGTTTTTT. The encoded protein is CASRHGLDEKLFF.

This clonotype has at least ten counts. This chain joins TRBV6-1 and TRBJ2-5; maybe TRBD2 (5 bases). Germline assignment: CDR1 MNHNS and CDR2 SASEGT. Deletions cut 7 bases from V and 5 bases from J, with 17 bases between. CDR3 size: 14 residues. The DNA for the CDR3 is TGTGCCAGCATTAGCCCAGCGGCTCCTGAGACCCAGTACTTC. This encodes CASISPAAPETQYF.

This clonotype was seen a few times. The rearrangement links TRBV5-6 to TRBJ1-2; TRBD1 aligns across 7 bases. J gave up 2 bases and V 1 base, and 14 bases lay outside the gene matches. The length of the CDR3 is 18 residues. Per germline, CDR1 SGHDT and CDR2 YYEEEE. The CDR3 spells CASSLFLQTGEGNYGYTF. The CDR3 DNA reads as TGTGCCAGCAGCTTGTTCCTACAAACAGGGGAGGGAAACTATGGCTACACCTTC.